Each of the 18 T cell receptor beta chains below was sequenced from the same sample in a study of CXCR3-negative and CXCR3-positive naive CD8 T cells. Findings and limits, study-wide: CXCR3-positive naive cells had TRB CDR3s that were more hydrophobic than CXCR3-negative naive cells had.

The antigens for these receptors are not known. Via 5' RACE with UMI labels, TRB cDNA libraries were prepared. TCRdb reanalyzed the 5' RACE reads, giving one entry per CDR3 protein sequence and no DNA. The repertoire shows about 120,000 distinct CDR3 sequences; the top ten hold about 0.34%. The sequenced sample was naive CXCR3+ CD8+ T cells from blood. Subset reported: CD45RO-CCR7+CD27+CD95- naive CD8+ T cells expressing CXCR3 (TNR3+). The receptor source for this set is a human donor in good health. Some clones in this sample may be carry-over from other donors' samples.

V usage is TRBV29-1 and J usage is TRBJ2-2; TCRdb picks TRBD1, but there is no DNA to check that call. The CDR3 loop spans 12 amino acids. Per the germline V gene, CDR1 is SQVTM and CDR2 is ANQGSEA. The chain's CDR3 is CSVTRQTGELFF.

The chain employs TRBV29-1 and TRBJ2-2; TCRdb returns TRBD1, unconfirmable since there is no DNA. The CDR3 is 15 amino acids. The V gene's germline CDR1 is SQVTM and CDR2 ANQGSEA. CDR3: CSVVTNWGNTGELFF.

V usage is TRBV15 and J usage is TRBJ2-5; no DNA is available, so the TRBD1 call from TCRdb remains unchecked. The CDR3 runs to 15 residues. Germline values: CDR1 LNHNV, CDR2 YYDKDF (reference sequence). Here the CDR3 reads CATSMWGWSQETQYF.

CDR3: CASRAFGVSYNEQFF. This sequence joins TRBV28 and TRBJ2-1. The CDR3 consists of 15 residues. CDR1 and CDR2 from the germline V gene are MDHEN and SYDVKM.

CDR3 amino acids: CASSLGTAFQYYNEQFF. The rearrangement joins TRBV7-2 to TRBJ2-1. The CDR3 is made up of 17 amino acids. Germline V gene data show CDR1 as SGHTA and CDR2 as FQGNSA.

The chain employs TRBV28 and TRBJ1-2; TCRdb's D call of TRBD1 is untestable without DNA. The germline V gene has CDR1 MDHEN and CDR2 SYDVKM. The CDR3 spans 17 residues. The CDR3 loop reads CASSQGPGAYSPYGYTF.

The V call is TRBV18, the J call TRBJ2-7; TCRdb proposes TRBD1, but this gene call is untestable without DNA. The CDR3 consists of 14 residues. Germline CDR1 reads KGHSH; CDR2 reads LQKENI. CDR3: CASSPRDRDHEQYF.

The chain's CDR3 is CASSLDRGTENNSPLHF. V usage is TRBV11-1 and J usage is TRBJ1-6. In germline, CDR1 is SGHAT, CDR2 FQDESV (reference sequence). There are 17 residues in the CDR3.

The chain recombines TRBV12-3 or TRBV12-4 with TRBJ2-5; the D call of TRBD2 rests on TCRdb alone, since no DNA is present to check it. The CDR3 spans 15 residues. This CDR3 reads CASSSFLAIQETQYF.

This chain uses TRBV5-1 with TRBJ2-1; TCRdb's D gene call, TRBD2, goes unchecked for lack of DNA. The CDR3 is made up of 14 amino acids. Germline V gene data show CDR1 as SGHRS and CDR2 as YFSETQ. The CDR3 sequence is CASSSLDSYNEQFF.

The rearrangement uses TRBV5-1 and TRBJ2-3. Per the germline V gene, CDR1 is SGHRS and CDR2 is YFSETQ. This CDR3 comprises 15 residues. The CDR3: CASTYGWATTDTQYF. Complete variable domain (other parts from reference TRBV5-1 and TRBJ2-3): KAGVTQTPRYLIKTRGQQVTLSCSPISGHRSVSWYQQTPGQGLQFLFEYFSETQRNKGNFPGRFSGRQFSNSRSEMNVSTLELGDSALYLCASTYGWATTDTQYFGPGTRLTVL.

V and J are TRBV7-9 and TRBJ2-7; TCRdb's assignment of TRBD1 cannot be checked, as there is no DNA. This CDR3 region has 14 residues. Germline values: CDR1 SEHNR, CDR2 FQNEAQ (reference sequence). Here the CDR3 reads CASSFPGNSYEQYF.

CDR3 region: CASSWTGYEQYF. The chain employs TRBV7-9 and TRBJ2-7; TCRdb picks TRBD1, but there is no DNA to check that call. CDR1 and CDR2 (germline): SEHNR, FQNEAQ (reference sequence). This CDR3 is built from 12 residues.

The V call is TRBV6-5, the J call TRBJ2-3; lacking DNA, the TRBD1 call made by TCRdb goes unchecked. CDR1 is MNHEY and CDR2 is SVGAGI in the germline V gene. The length of the CDR3 is 13 residues. CDR3 sequence: CASSSGTTDTQYF.

The V gene is TRBV7-6, the J gene TRBJ2-3; TCRdb reports TRBD1, a call that lacks DNA to check it against. This CDR3 spans 15 amino acids. The germline gives CDR1 SGHVS, CDR2 FNYEAQ. CDR3 sequence: CASSLAVGGADTQYF.

The V gene is TRBV9, the J gene TRBJ2-3; TCRdb indicates TRBD1, and absent DNA this call remains unverified. CDR1 and CDR2 (germline): SGDLS, YYNGEE. The CDR3 sequence is 14 residues long. The chain's CDR3 is CASSVGGSTDTQYF.

CDR3: CAISDGSVYQPQHF. The V and J genes are TRBV10-3 and TRBJ1-5. This CDR3 has 14 residues. The germline V gene has CDR1 ENHRY and CDR2 SYGVKD.

The chain combines TRBV6-5 with TRBJ1-5; TCRdb outputs TRBD1, but without DNA this stays unchecked. Germline loops: CDR1 MNHEY, CDR2 SVGAGI. The CDR3 is 15 amino acids. CDR3 sequence: CASRSGTGNNQPQHF.